The 32 T cell receptor beta chains below were found in one sample sequenced in a study of T cell repertoires in cytomegalovirus infection (dated by TCRdb to between 2018 and 2021). The label giving this sample's treatment or condition can be read as: in vitro stimulation with specific CMV peptide epitopes to enrich CMV-specific T cells. These receptors have no identified antigens. Sequencing relied on an Illumina HiSeq 1500. TCRdb applied fastp at Q25 and MiXCR to the public reads, then kept only in-frame beta chains. Each entry merges the rows of one CDR3 protein and shows their most common DNA and genes. The sample contains about 500,000 distinct CDR3 sequences, 30% to 40% of them found a single time. The biggest ten clones account for roughly a sixth of the sample. The source was cultured PBMCs, collected from culture after CMV antigen stimulation. The source is a human donor in good health (CMV status not recorded). Some clones in this sample may be carry-over from other donors' samples.

This chain connects TRBV25-1 to TRBJ2-1, with 14 bases lining up with TRBD2. Germline V gene data show CDR1 as MGHDK and CDR2 as SYGVNS. Germline trimming cut 4 bases from V and 0 bases from J; bases unmatched to any gene: 5. The CDR3 sequence is 18 residues long. Written as DNA, the CDR3 is TGTGCCAGCAGTGGACTAGCGGGAGGGCCGATCTCCTACAATGAGCAGTTCTTC. This codes for CASSGLAGGPISYNEQFF.

This sequence joins TRBV29-1 and TRBJ2-3, with D perhaps TRBD1 (5 bases). Trimming removed 6 bases from V and 2 bases from J, with 12 bases in between. CDR3 length: 13 amino acids. Per the germline V gene, CDR1 is SQVTM and CDR2 is ANQGSEA. CDR3 nucleotide sequence: TGCAGCGTCACAGGAAGGATCACAGATACGCAGTATTTT. As protein: CSVTGRITDTQYF.

The chain has TRBV9 and TRBJ2-5; 8 bases match TRBD1. CDR3 length: 15 amino acids. Trimming at V came to 4 bases and at J to 3 bases, leaving 8 bases not matched to a gene. The germline V gene encodes CDR1 SGDLS and CDR2 YYNGEE. CDR3 region: CASSTRDRMEETQYF. The CDR3 DNA follows: TGTGCCAGCAGCACCCGGGACAGGATGGAAGAGACCCAGTACTTC.

This clonotype was seen a handful of times. This sequence joins TRBV12-3 or TRBV12-4 and TRBJ2-2; the match to TRBD2 covers 12 bases. This CDR3 contains 16 residues. J gave up 6 bases and V 1 base, and 3 bases lay outside the gene matches. The CDR3 protein is CASSLGLAGESGELFF. The CDR3 DNA is TGTGCCAGCAGTTTAGGACTAGCGGGAGAGTCCGGGGAGCTGTTTTTT.

The rearrangement uses TRBV20-1 and TRBJ2-3; D gene unclear. Germline CDR1 reads DFQATT; CDR2 reads SNEGSKA (reference sequence). CDR3 size: 11 residues. V was clipped by 6 bases and J by 5 bases, with 9 bases between them. The CDR3 loop reads CSAVVLDTQYF. CDR3 bases: TGCAGTGCCGTAGTTCTAGATACGCAGTATTTT.

The chain links TRBV7-6 to TRBJ2-5; 8 positions agree with TRBD2. J was trimmed by 5 bases and V by 4 bases; bases with no gene match: 9. This CDR3 contains 15 residues. Per the germline V gene, CDR1 is SGHVS and CDR2 is FNYEAQ. CDR3: CASSSTAGEVETQYF. CDR3 nucleotides: TGTGCCAGCAGCTCGACAGCGGGAGAGGTGGAGACCCAGTACTTC.

The V call is TRBV27, the J call TRBJ2-7; TRBD1 might be the D (5 bases). The V end was cut by 4 bases, the J end by 6 bases, with 16 bases between. The CDR3 spans 14 residues. Germline lookup yields CDR1 MNHEY and CDR2 SMNVEV (reference sequence). CDR3 in DNA: TGTGCCAGCAGTTATCAGGGCACGGGTCCCGAGCAGTACGTC. It is translated as CASSYQGTGPEQYV.

V is TRBV6-2 or TRBV6-3 and J is TRBJ2-7; perhaps TRBD1 as D (6 bases). Trimming stripped 6 bases from V and 1 base from J, with 19 bases between. This CDR3 is built from 16 residues. The V gene's germline CDR1 is MNHEY and CDR2 SVGEGT. The CDR3 bases are TGTGCCAGCAGACCGGGACACCAGACGCCTTCCTACGAGCAGTACTTC. Translating it yields CASRPGHQTPSYEQYF.

This clonotype was picked up a small number of times. This chain connects TRBV7-8 to TRBJ2-7, with D uncertain. CDR1 and CDR2 from the germline V gene are SGHVS and FQNEAQ. The ends were cut back, 2 bases at V and 3 bases at J, with 14 bases in the middle. The CDR3 is made up of 15 amino acids. Here the CDR3 reads CASSLIDSVFYEQYV. The CDR3 DNA reads TGTGCCAGCAGCTTAATCGATTCCGTGTTCTACGAGCAGTACGTC.

This clonotype was seen more than once but under ten times. V gene TRBV11-2 combines with J gene TRBJ2-2; TRBD1 matches at 11 bases. V dropped 3 bases and J dropped 4; count of bases not matched to a gene: 4. The CDR3 sequence is 16 residues long. CDR1 and CDR2 (germline): SGHAT, FQNNGV. The chain's CDR3 is CASSFEGTGGTGELFF. CDR3 coding DNA: TGTGCCAGCAGCTTTGAAGGGACAGGGGGCACCGGGGAGCTGTTTTTT.

The chain uses TRBV14 and TRBJ2-2, with 7 bases identical to TRBD2. Germline CDR1 SGHDN, CDR2 FVKESK. After removal of 5 bases from V and 9 bases from J, the junction contained 3 bases not matched to a gene. The CDR3 consists of 12 residues. The CDR3 sequence: CASSYGRWELFF. CDR3 nucleotide sequence: TGTGCCAGCAGCTACGGGAGGTGGGAGCTGTTTTTT.

J is TRBJ2-4 and V is TRBV7-9; D may correspond to TRBD1 or TRBD2 (5 bases each). The CDR3 covers 14 residues. V lost 1 base and J lost 6, with 10 bases in between. Germline loops: CDR1 SEHNR, CDR2 FQNEAQ (reference sequence). The chain's CDR3 is CASSLDVGTNIQYF. CDR3 nucleotides: TGTGCCAGCAGCTTAGATGTGGGGACAAACATTCAGTACTTC.

This sequence joins TRBV4-1 and TRBJ2-7; 7 bases align to TRBD2. CDR1 is MGHRA, CDR2 YSYEKL, per germline. V shed 4 bases and J 1 base; nucleotides not matched to a gene: 4. CDR3 length: 14 residues. The CDR3 region is CASSPRAGSYEQYF. For the CDR3, the DNA is TGCGCCAGCAGCCCGAGAGCGGGGTCCTACGAGCAGTACTTC.

This clonotype was seen a few times. J is TRBJ2-5 and V is TRBV5-6; 8 nucleotides line up with TRBD2. Losses at the gene ends were 5 bases for V and 1 base for J; bases not matched to a gene: 4. The CDR3 is 14 residues long. Per the germline V gene, CDR1 is SGHDT and CDR2 is YYEEEE. The CDR3 DNA reads TGTGCCAGCAGTCGTAGCGGGATCCAAGAGACCCAGTACTTC. Protein product: CASSRSGIQETQYF. The complete variable domain, with remaining parts taken from reference TRBV5-6 and TRBJ2-5, reads DAGVTQSPTHLIKTRGQQVTLRCSPKSGHDTVSWYQQALGQGPQFIFQYYEEEERQRGNFPDRFSGHQFPNYSSELNVNALLLGDSALYLCASSRSGIQETQYFGPGTRLLVL.

CDR3 loop: CASSLTSNYGYTF. For the CDR3, the DNA is TGTGCCAGCAGCTTGACAAGTAACTATGGCTACACCTTC. The V and J genes are TRBV7-9 and TRBJ1-2; no reliable D call. CDR3 length equals 13 residues. V was clipped by 3 bases and J by 1 base, with 6 bases between them. CDR1 is SEHNR and CDR2 is FQNEAQ in the germline V gene (reference sequence).

This clonotype turned up a few times. This chain connects TRBV12-3 or TRBV12-4 to TRBJ2-1, with 11 nucleotides matching TRBD2. Trimming cost V 4 bases and J 4 bases; bases outside gene matches: 9. The CDR3 consists of 17 residues. The DNA of the CDR3 is TGTGCCAGCAGTTCAATGGGTAGCGGGAGGGCGTACAATGAGCAGTTCTTC. Its translation is CASSSMGSGRAYNEQFF.

This clonotype was detected a few times. V gene TRBV20-1 combines with J gene TRBJ2-4, with D maybe TRBD2 (5 bases). V lost 6 bases, J lost 9 bases, and 21 bases lay in between. The CDR3 totals 14 residues. CDR1 and CDR2 (germline): DFQATT, SNEGSKA (reference sequence). CDR3 amino acids: CSAPSGGLQGIQYF. The DNA for the CDR3 is TGCAGTGCCCCCTCTGGCGGGCTTCAAGGCATTCAGTACTTC.

The J gene is TRBJ2-1, the V gene TRBV7-6; 9 positions agree with TRBD1. CDR3 length: 15 amino acids. Germline V gene data show CDR1 as SGHVS and CDR2 as FNYEAQ. J was trimmed by 9 bases and V by 5 bases; bases with no gene match: 11. The DNA for the CDR3 is TGTGCCAGCAGCCATCCACAGGGGGCTCAAAGTGAGCAGTTCTTC. Residues: CASSHPQGAQSEQFF.

This clonotype was observed a handful of times. The chain joins TRBV7-6 to TRBJ2-4, with a weak D call TRBD1 (6 bases). This CDR3 comprises 14 residues. Trimming cost V 1 base and J 4 bases, with 8 bases left between them. CDR1 and CDR2 from the germline V gene are SGHVS and FNYEAQ. CDR3 sequence reads: CASSLVQGKNIQYF. As DNA, the CDR3 is TGTGCCAGCAGCTTAGTACAGGGTAAAAACATTCAGTACTTC.

The chain uses TRBV7-2 and TRBJ2-2; TRBD2 agrees at 13 bases. Trimming cost V 3 bases and J 1 base; bases outside gene matches: 8. This CDR3 is 19 amino acids long. Germline CDR1 and CDR2: SGHTA and FQGNSA. The CDR3 DNA reads as TGTGCCAGCAGCTTCTACCGGGGACTAGCGGGGTGGAACACCGGGGAGCTGTTTTTT. Its translation: CASSFYRGLAGWNTGELFF. The variable domain in full, with the rest retrieved from reference TRBV7-2 and TRBJ2-2, is GAGVSQSPSNKVTEKGKDVELRCDPISGHTALYWYRQSLGQGLEFLIYFQGNSAPDKSGLPSDRFSAERTGGSVSTLTIQRTQQEDSAVYLCASSFYRGLAGWNTGELFFGEGSRLTVL.

The chain couples TRBV6-2 or TRBV6-3 to TRBJ2-3; the match to TRBD1 covers 10 bases. Germline CDR1 and CDR2: MNHEY and SVGEGT. This CDR3 spans 15 amino acids. J lost 4 bases, V lost 7 bases, and 8 bases had no gene match. For the CDR3, the DNA is TGTGCCAGCAAGACAGGGGGCAGACCAGCAGATACGCAGTATTTT. Translation: CASKTGGRPADTQYF.

This clonotype has only a few counts. V usage is TRBV19 and J usage is TRBJ2-1; D not certain. Germline V gene data show CDR1 as LNHDA and CDR2 as SQIVND (reference sequence). The germline V and J ends were trimmed by 7 bases and 0 bases, with 10 bases remaining between them. This CDR3 region has 14 residues. Here the CDR3 DNA reads TGTGCCAGTAAGACTTATAGCTCCTACAATGAGCAGTTCTTC. Translation: CASKTYSSYNEQFF.

The genes are TRBV7-9 and TRBJ2-2, with D possibly TRBD1 on 5 matching bases. The CDR3 consists of 17 residues. CDR1 is SEHNR, CDR2 FQNEAQ, per germline (reference sequence). Between the trimmed V and J ends, which lost 5 bases and 0 bases, there was a span of 16 bases. In DNA, the CDR3 is TGTGCCAGCAGCGGACCGTTGGGCAGGGCGAACACCGGGGAGCTGTTTTTT. Encoded protein: CASSGPLGRANTGELFF.

The chain carries TRBV7-2 and TRBJ2-7, with a tentative D call TRBD1 (5 bases). V gave up 2 bases and J gave up 0 bases, with 11 bases separating them. The CDR3 is 15 amino acids. Germline V CDR1 and CDR2: SGHTA, FQGNSA. CDR3 sequence (DNA): TGTGCCAGCAGCTTAAGGGGCCCGAGCTCCTACGAGCAGTACGTC. The encoded protein is CASSLRGPSSYEQYV.

The CDR3 DNA reads as TGTGCCAGCAGCTTAGATACAGGGGGGGGTTACGAGCAGTACTTC. Translation gives CASSLDTGGGYEQYF. The chain carries TRBV7-2 and TRBJ2-7; possible D gene TRBD1, 8 bases. Germline CDR1 reads SGHTA; CDR2 reads FQGNSA. V was clipped by 1 base and J by 4 bases, with 14 bases between them. CDR3 length equals 15 residues. Full variable domain (remainder filled in from reference TRBV7-2 and TRBJ2-7): GAGVSQSPSNKVTEKGKDVELRCDPISGHTALYWYRQSLGQGLEFLIYFQGNSAPDKSGLPSDRFSAERTGGSVSTLTIQRTQQEDSAVYLCASSLDTGGGYEQYFGPGTRLTVT.

The gene calls are TRBV12-3 or TRBV12-4 and TRBJ1-2, with TRBD1 matching over 12 bases. The CDR3 contains 18 residues. J was trimmed by 8 bases and V by 3 bases; bases with no gene match: 16. The CDR3 region has the DNA TGTGCCAGCAGTTTCCCGCCGGGACAGGGGGCATCCTCCGCCGGCTACACCTTC. Amino acids: CASSFPPGQGASSAGYTF.

J is TRBJ2-1 and V is TRBV7-2; tentative D call: TRBD2 (5 bases). V was pared by 5 bases and J by 6 bases, with 17 bases between. This CDR3 spans 15 amino acids. Per the germline V gene, CDR1 is SGHTA and CDR2 is FQGNSA. The chain's CDR3 is CASSTTLGERNEQFF. The CDR3 nucleotides are TGTGCCAGCAGCACAACCCTCGGGGAGCGCAATGAGCAGTTCTTC.

With respect to this clonotype: The junction shows a germline mismatch at one end, possibly a read error. In DNA form, the CDR3 reads TGCGCCAGCTCCCCCGGGACTACCTCCCACAATGAGCAGTTCTTC. Translated: CASSPGTTSHNEQFF. The rearrangement joins TRBV5-1 to TRBJ2-1, with 7 bases identical to TRBD2. This CDR3 is built from 15 residues. Looked up from germline, CDR1 is SGHRS and CDR2 is YFSETQ.

The V and J genes are TRBV10-3 and TRBJ2-1; D is unresolved. Trimming pared 1 base from V and 10 bases from J, leaving 11 bases between. This CDR3 contains 13 residues. Germline lookup yields CDR1 ENHRY and CDR2 SYGVKD. DNA for the CDR3: TGTGCCATCAGTGAGTATGGGGTCGGAGAGCAGTTCTTC. Protein sequence: CAISEYGVGEQFF.

This clonotype was seen only once. V usage is TRBV24-1 and J usage is TRBJ2-1; 9 bases map to TRBD2. CDR1 and CDR2 (germline): KGHDR, SFDVKD. This CDR3 region has 13 residues. V lost 4 bases, J lost 9 bases, and 3 bases stayed unmatched. In DNA, the CDR3 is TGTGCCACCAGTGACCAGACTAGCGGTGAGCAGTTCTTC. Its protein product is CATSDQTSGEQFF.

The gene calls are TRBV4-3 and TRBJ2-3, with 11 positions matching TRBD2. The CDR3 has 17 amino acids. With V trimmed by 1 base and J by 6 bases, 9 bases remained unmatched. Germline lookup yields CDR1 LGHNA and CDR2 YSLEER. In nucleotides, the CDR3 is TGCGCCAGCAGCCAAGGGGAACTAGCGGGAGTATTGGATACGCAGTATTTT. Encoded protein: CASSQGELAGVLDTQYF.

This clonotype was detected a few times. V usage is TRBV19 and J usage is TRBJ1-5; D remains unclear. The CDR3 totals 17 residues. Germline V gives CDR1 LNHDA, CDR2 SQIVND (reference sequence). V lost 3 bases to trimming and J lost 5 bases, with 20 bases between them. The CDR3 is CASSILTRWEADQPQHF. In nucleotides, the CDR3 is TGTGCCAGTAGTATCCTCACCCGTTGGGAGGCCGATCAGCCCCAGCATTTT.